This paragraph covers one T cell receptor (beta chain) sequence. The identical CDR3 is also encoded by other nucleotide sequences in the sample. The source of the sample is a study of sequential checkpoint blockade in melanoma. Study background: Patients were randomized 1:1 to nivolumab-then-ipilimumab or ipilimumab-then-nivolumab first-line. Each arm's sequence ended with maintenance nivolumab.

The V end lost 5 bases, the J end lost 2 bases, and 10 bases lay between the germline ends. Germline CDR1 MNHEY, CDR2 SMNVEV (reference sequence). CDR3 length: 14 residues. The protocol was immunoSEQ multiplex PCR, while the TCRdb copy is restricted to in-frame clones and leaves out a portion. The sample holds tens of thousands of clones; approximately 81% are singletons and the top ten take approximately 18%. Treatment in this sample: randomized to nivolumab then ipilimumab (arm A) or the reverse (arm B). DNA-damaging chemotherapy had not been given to any patient beforehand. Sorted cells were live CD3+CD8+, lacking CD19 and CD56, from PBMCs.

The sample was CD8+ T cells sorted from blood (inferred from file names), taken from a patient given nivolumab and ipilimumab in sequence. This rearrangement joins TRBV27 to TRBJ1-5; weak D call: TRBD1 (6 bases). This sequence originates from a human donor with melanoma. CDR3 loop: CASSLRQGNQPQHF. In nucleotides, the CDR3 is TGTGCCAGCAGTCTCAGACAGGGCAATCAGCCCCAGCATTTT.